This TCR beta chain was sequenced for a study of identical twins. TCRdb re-called the 5' RACE reads through MiXCR, storing one row per CDR3 protein. The sample includes 500,000 to 550,000 distinct CDR3 sequences, 20% to 25% of them seen just once. In addition, the sample was reused for a study of T cells expressing NK-cell markers.

The TCR originated in a woman in her late teens or twenties in good health. The sample taken for sequencing was CD4+ T cells sorted from blood.

Here the CDR3 DNA reads TGCAGTGCTAGAGATCGTTTGTTCCAGGGACATGTCGTACAGACCCAGTACTTC. Translated: CSARDRLFQGHVVQTQYF. The chain joins TRBV20-1 to TRBJ2-5; D is perhaps TRBD1 (6 bases). There are 18 residues in the CDR3. The V gene's germline CDR1 is DFQATT and CDR2 SNEGSKA (reference sequence). V was clipped by 0 bases and J by 6 bases, with 26 bases between them.